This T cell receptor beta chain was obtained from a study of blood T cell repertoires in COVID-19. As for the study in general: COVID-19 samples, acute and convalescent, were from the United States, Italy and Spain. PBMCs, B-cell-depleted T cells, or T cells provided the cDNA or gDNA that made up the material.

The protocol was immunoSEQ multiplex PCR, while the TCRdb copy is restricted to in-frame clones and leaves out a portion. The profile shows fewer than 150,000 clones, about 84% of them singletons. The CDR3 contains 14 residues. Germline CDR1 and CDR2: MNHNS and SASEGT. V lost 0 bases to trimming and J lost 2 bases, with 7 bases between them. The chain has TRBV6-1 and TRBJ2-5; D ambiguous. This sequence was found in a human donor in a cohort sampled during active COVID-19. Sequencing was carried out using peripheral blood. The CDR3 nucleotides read TGTGCCAGCAGTGAAGCGTCCTCTCAAGAGACCCAGTACTTC. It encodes CASSEASSQETQYF.